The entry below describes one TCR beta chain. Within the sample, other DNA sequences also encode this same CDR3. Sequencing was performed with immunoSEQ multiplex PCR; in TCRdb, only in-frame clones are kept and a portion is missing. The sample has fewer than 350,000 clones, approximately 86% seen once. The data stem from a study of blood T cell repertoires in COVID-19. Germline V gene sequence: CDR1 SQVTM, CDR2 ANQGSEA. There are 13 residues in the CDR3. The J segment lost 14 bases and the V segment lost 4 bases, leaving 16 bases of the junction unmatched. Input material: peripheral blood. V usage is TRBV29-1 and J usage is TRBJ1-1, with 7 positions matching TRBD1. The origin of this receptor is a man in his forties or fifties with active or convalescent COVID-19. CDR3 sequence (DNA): TGCAGCGTTGGCCAGGGGGACAGCGAACGGGCCTTCTTT. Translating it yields CSVGQGDSERAFF.